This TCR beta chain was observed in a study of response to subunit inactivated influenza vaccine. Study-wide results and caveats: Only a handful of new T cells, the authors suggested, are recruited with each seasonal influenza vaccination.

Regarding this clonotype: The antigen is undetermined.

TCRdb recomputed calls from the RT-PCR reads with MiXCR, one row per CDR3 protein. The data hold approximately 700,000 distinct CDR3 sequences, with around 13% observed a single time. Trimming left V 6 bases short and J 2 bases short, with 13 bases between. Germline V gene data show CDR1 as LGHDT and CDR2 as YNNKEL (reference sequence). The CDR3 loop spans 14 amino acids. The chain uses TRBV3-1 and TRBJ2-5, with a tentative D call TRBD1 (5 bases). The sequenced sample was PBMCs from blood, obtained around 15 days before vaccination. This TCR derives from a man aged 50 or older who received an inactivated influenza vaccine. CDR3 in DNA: TGTGCCAGCAGGGACGCAGGGCGGCAAGAGACCCAGTACTTC. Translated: CASRDAGRQETQYF.